The 31 T cell receptor beta chains presented below share a single source sample, sequenced in a study of T cell responses to AZD1222 COVID-19 vaccine. The method was immunoSEQ multiplex PCR; TCRdb's version includes in-frame clones alone and lacks a portion of them. The repertoire holds tens of thousands of clones, with roughly 80% as singletons. The sample here was peripheral blood, taken 28 days after the second AZD1222 dose. Receptors originate from an adult who received the AZD1222 COVID-19 vaccine.

On this clone: Distinct nucleotide sequences in the sample also encode this CDR3. This chain joins TRBV19 and TRBJ1-1, with D perhaps TRBD1 (5 bases). The CDR3 totals 13 residues. CDR1 and CDR2 from the germline V gene are LNHDA and SQIVND (reference sequence). V lost 3 bases and J 3 bases, leaving 8 bases between the germline ends. CDR3 nucleotide sequence: TGTGCCAGTAGTATCGGGGGGTACACTGAAGCTTTCTTT. This encodes CASSIGGYTEAFF.

The J gene is TRBJ1-2, the V gene TRBV19; no firm D call. Germline V CDR1 and CDR2: LNHDA, SQIVND (reference sequence). Trimming shortened V by 5 bases and J by 2 bases, and 15 bases separated the two germline ends. This CDR3 has 15 residues. The CDR3 region is CASSGGGLPNYGYTF. In DNA form, the CDR3 reads TGTGCCAGTAGTGGTGGTGGACTCCCAAACTATGGCTACACCTTC. Supplemented by reference TRBV19 and TRBJ1-2, the full variable domain reads DGGITQSPKYLFRKEGQNVTLSCEQNLNHDAMYWYRQDPGQGLRLIYYSQIVNDFQKGDIAEGYSVSREKKESFPLTVTSAQKNPTAFYLCASSGGGLPNYGYTFGSGTRLTVV.

The chain combines TRBV29-1 with TRBJ1-2; 7 positions match TRBD1. V was pared by 7 bases and J by 4 bases, with 6 bases of the junction left unmatched. Germline V gene lookup returns CDR1 SQVTM and CDR2 ANQGSEA. The CDR3 spans 12 residues. CDR3 in amino acids: CSARDSSYGYTF. The CDR3 bases are TGCAGCGCACGGGACAGTTCCTATGGCTACACCTTC.

This clone has just a few counts. The V and J genes are TRBV7-2 and TRBJ2-7, with 11 bases aligning to TRBD1. CDR1 is SGHTA and CDR2 is FQGNSA in the germline V gene. Germline trimming cut 4 bases from V and 7 bases from J; bases unmatched to any gene: 6. This CDR3 has 14 residues. The DNA for the CDR3 is TGTGCCAGCAGCTCCGGGACAGGGGGAAAAGAGCAGTACTTC. Protein sequence: CASSSGTGGKEQYF.

The chain combines TRBV5-1 with TRBJ2-5; no clear D gene. The CDR3 sequence is 15 residues long. CDR1 is SGHRS, CDR2 YFSETQ, per germline. Trimming stripped 4 bases from V and 5 bases from J, with 18 bases between. In DNA, the CDR3 is TGCGCCAGCAGCGCCGAAGGACGTTATGGGGAGACCCAGTACTTC. The encoded protein is CASSAEGRYGETQYF.

DNA for the CDR3: TGTGCCAGCAGCGTAGCGGCTTCTAACTATGGCTACACCTTC. Translating gives CASSVAASNYGYTF. The chain employs TRBV9 and TRBJ1-2; D gene uncertain. Germline lookup yields CDR1 SGDLS and CDR2 YYNGEE. The CDR3 spans 14 residues. V was clipped by 0 bases and J by 0 bases, with 6 bases between them.

This sequence joins TRBV5-6 and TRBJ2-3; no definite D call. This CDR3 region has 13 residues. Between the trimmed V and J ends, which lost 1 base and 2 bases, there was a span of 5 bases. Germline-derived CDR1 and CDR2 are SGHDT and YYEEEE. The CDR3 loop is CASSLFLTDTQYF. In DNA, the CDR3 is TGTGCCAGCAGCTTGTTCCTCACAGATACGCAGTATTTT.

This clone has a handful of counts. This chain connects TRBV19 to TRBJ2-7; no reliable D call. Trimming took 5 bases from V and 7 from J, leaving 21 bases between them. The CDR3 sequence is 15 residues long. CDR1 and CDR2 (germline): LNHDA, SQIVND (reference sequence). The DNA for the CDR3 is TGTGCCAGTAGTTCAAACGGCTGGGGATTTCGGGAGCAGTACTTC. Translation gives CASSSNGWGFREQYF. Full variable domain (outside the CDR3, taken from reference TRBV19 and TRBJ2-7): DGGITQSPKYLFRKEGQNVTLSCEQNLNHDAMYWYRQDPGQGLRLIYYSQIVNDFQKGDIAEGYSVSREKKESFPLTVTSAQKNPTAFYLCASSSNGWGFREQYFGPGTRLTVT.

V gene TRBV6-5 combines with J gene TRBJ2-2; TRBD1 or TRBD2 may be the D gene (5 bases each). The germline CDR1 and CDR2 sequences are MNHEY and SVGAGI. This CDR3 has 13 amino acids. V shed 4 bases and J shed 6 bases, with 9 bases lying between them. The CDR3 sequence: CASSFGTSGELFF. Written as DNA, the CDR3 is TGTGCCAGCAGTTTCGGGACCTCCGGGGAGCTGTTTTTT.

V gene TRBV4-2 combines with J gene TRBJ1-5; tentative D call: TRBD1 (5 bases). The V gene lost 3 bases and the J gene lost 1 base, with 22 bases spanning the gap. The CDR3 runs to 19 residues. Germline V CDR1 and CDR2: LGHNA, YNFKEQ. The CDR3 DNA reads as TGTGCCAGCAGCCAGGACCCGGGACCTAGTACGGTCAGCAATCAGCCCCAGCATTTT. Translation gives CASSQDPGPSTVSNQPQHF.

The chain carries TRBV27 and TRBJ1-2, with 9 bases matching TRBD1. This CDR3 is built from 15 residues. The V and J ends lost 1 base and 8 bases, in that order; junction bases with no gene match: 8. CDR1 and CDR2 (germline): MNHEY, SMNVEV (reference sequence). CDR3 loop: CASSLWGQGLSGYTF. CDR3 nucleotide sequence: TGTGCCAGCAGTTTATGGGGACAGGGTCTTTCGGGCTACACCTTC.

This clone came up once. V usage is TRBV2 and J usage is TRBJ1-3; the match to TRBD1 covers 8 bases. The CDR3 is made up of 15 amino acids. CDR1 is SNHLY and CDR2 is FYNNEI in the germline V gene. The ends lost 6 bases at V and 0 bases at J; junction bases unmatched: 4. CDR3 amino acids: CASSGGQGSGNTIYF. The DNA for the CDR3 is TGTGCCAGCAGCGGCGGACAGGGCTCTGGAAACACCATATATTTT.

The V and J genes are TRBV19 and TRBJ1-2, with D tentatively TRBD1 (6 bases). Trimming took off 1 base at V and 3 bases at J, with 9 bases between the two ends. The germline gives CDR1 LNHDA, CDR2 SQIVND (reference sequence). This CDR3 has 14 amino acids. The CDR3 reads CASSIAEGDYGYTF. The CDR3, as DNA: TGTGCCAGTAGTATAGCGGAGGGGGACTATGGCTACACCTTC.

V and J are TRBV18 and TRBJ1-3; unclear D gene. Per germline, CDR1 KGHSH and CDR2 LQKENI. V shed 0 bases and J shed 4 bases, with 13 bases lying between them. This CDR3 has 16 amino acids. CDR3 bases: TGTGCCAGCTCACCACCAATGGGAACCGGAGGAAACACCATATATTTT. Protein: CASSPPMGTGGNTIYF.

In its sample, this clone was seen a few times. The chain employs TRBV9 and TRBJ2-7, with a tentative D call TRBD2 (6 bases). This CDR3 is 16 amino acids long. Germline CDR1 is SGDLS and CDR2 is YYNGEE. Trimming pared 4 bases from V and 5 bases from J, leaving 22 bases between. DNA for the CDR3: TGTGCCAGCAGCAAAAGTGACGGGACTCTCCGGGACGAGCAGTACTTC. This encodes CASSKSDGTLRDEQYF.

This clone was found a few times. The CDR3 region has the DNA TGTGCCAGCAGCTTATGGCCAGGGAGATATAATTCACCCCTCCACTTT. It yields the protein CASSLWPGRYNSPLHF. V usage is TRBV7-2 and J usage is TRBJ1-6; D perhaps matches TRBD1 (5 bases). Germline CDR1 SGHTA, CDR2 FQGNSA. This CDR3 comprises 16 residues. Trimming removed 2 bases from V and 4 bases from J, with 12 bases in between.

This chain joins TRBV18 and TRBJ1-2; D perhaps matches TRBD1 (6 bases). CDR3 length equals 14 residues. The germline gives CDR1 KGHSH, CDR2 LQKENI. V lost 3 bases and J lost 7, with 15 bases in between. The CDR3 nucleotides are TGTGCCAGCTCACCTCAGCAGGGGAGAGCTGGCTACACCTTC. Encoded protein: CASSPQQGRAGYTF.

The table lists this clone with a few counts. The chain carries TRBV5-1 and TRBJ2-7; 7 bases match TRBD1. The CDR3 has 17 amino acids. J gave up 0 bases and V 4 bases, and 13 bases lay outside the gene matches. Germline V gives CDR1 SGHRS, CDR2 YFSETQ. The CDR3 region is CASSPLGTALSSYEQYF. The CDR3, as DNA: TGCGCCAGCAGCCCCCTTGGGACAGCCCTAAGCTCCTACGAGCAGTACTTC. The full variable domain, with the rest looked up from reference TRBV5-1 and TRBJ2-7, is KAGVTQTPRYLIKTRGQQVTLSCSPISGHRSVSWYQQTPGQGLQFLFEYFSETQRNKGNFPGRFSGRQFSNSRSEMNVSTLELGDSALYLCASSPLGTALSSYEQYFGPGTRLTVT.

This clone was recorded only once. CDR3 nucleotides: TGTGCCAGTAGTATTATCGGGAGTGGGTCCTACGAGCAGTACTTC. Protein: CASSIIGSGSYEQYF. The gene calls are TRBV19 and TRBJ2-7, with a tentative D call TRBD2 (6 bases). Trimming removed 3 bases at V and 1 base at J, with 13 bases between. The CDR3 runs 15 residues. Germline CDR1 and CDR2: LNHDA and SQIVND (reference sequence).

The V and J genes are TRBV29-1 and TRBJ2-3; D is possibly TRBD2 (5 bases). The germline V gene has CDR1 SQVTM and CDR2 ANQGSEA. V was trimmed by 4 bases and J by 7 bases, leaving 24 bases between them. The CDR3 is made up of 16 amino acids. The CDR3 DNA reads TGCAGCGTTGTGTTGGGTGGTGCGGGTCTGGGTAATACGCAGTATTTT. Encoded protein: CSVVLGGAGLGNTQYF.

This CDR3 reads CASSGGYEQYF. The CDR3 region has the DNA TGTGCCAGCAGCGGGGGATACGAGCAGTACTTC. The genes are TRBV25-1 and TRBJ2-7; tentatively, D is TRBD2 (6 bases). CDR3 length equals 11 residues. Trimming pared 6 bases from V and 4 bases from J, leaving 7 bases between. Germline V gene lookup returns CDR1 MGHDK and CDR2 SYGVNS.

The chain links TRBV5-6 to TRBJ2-1; 8 bases map to TRBD1. Germline assignment: CDR1 SGHDT and CDR2 YYEEEE. Trimming at V came to 4 bases and at J to 5 bases, leaving 8 bases not matched to a gene. The CDR3 runs 15 residues. CDR3 loop: CASSLRQGSHNEQFF. In nucleotides, the CDR3 is TGTGCCAGCAGCCTTCGACAGGGGAGCCACAATGAGCAGTTCTTC.

The chain is built from TRBV6-5 and TRBJ1-3; unclear D gene. The CDR3 is 11 residues long. V lost 7 bases to trimming and J lost 6 bases, with 7 bases between them. In germline, CDR1 is MNHEY, CDR2 SVGAGI. The CDR3 sequence is CASIMLNTIYF. CDR3 bases: TGTGCCAGCATAATGTTAAACACCATATATTTT.

The J gene is TRBJ2-7, the V gene TRBV20-1; the D gene is possibly TRBD2 (6 bases). V was cut by 3 bases and J by 2 bases, with 20 bases left in between. This CDR3 is built from 16 residues. Germline lookup yields CDR1 DFQATT and CDR2 SNEGSKA (reference sequence). The CDR3 spells CSASPVSGPRAYEQYF. In nucleotides, the CDR3 is TGCAGTGCTAGTCCAGTAAGCGGGCCCAGAGCCTACGAGCAGTACTTC.

The rearrangement uses TRBV7-2 and TRBJ1-5, with D tentatively TRBD1 (5 bases). Germline CDR1 SGHTA, CDR2 FQGNSA. The ends were cut back, 1 base at V and 4 bases at J, with 11 bases in the middle. This CDR3 region has 15 residues. The DNA of the CDR3 is TGTGCCAGCAGCTTAGTTTGGGGGGGGAATCAGCCCCAGCATTTT. Translation: CASSLVWGGNQPQHF.

This clone was seen a single time. The rearrangement links TRBV5-1 to TRBJ2-7; 7 bases match TRBD1. The length of the CDR3 is 14 residues. CDR1 is SGHRS, CDR2 YFSETQ, per germline. Losses at the gene ends were 3 bases for V and 5 bases for J; bases not matched to a gene: 8. Here the CDR3 DNA reads TGCGCCAGCAGCTCCGGACAGGAGTCCGACGAGCAGTACTTC. It codes for CASSSGQESDEQYF.

This chain joins TRBV11-2 and TRBJ2-7; D perhaps matches TRBD2 (5 bases). V dropped 4 bases and J dropped 1 base, with 11 bases sitting between them. Germline assignment: CDR1 SGHAT and CDR2 FQNNGV. This CDR3 region has 14 residues. CDR3 loop: CASSWTEPSYEQYF. Written as DNA, the CDR3 is TGTGCCAGCAGCTGGACTGAACCATCCTACGAGCAGTACTTC.

The gene calls are TRBV10-1 and TRBJ1-5; D is undetermined. The CDR3 extends over 12 amino acids. V was clipped by 3 bases and J by 4 bases, with 4 bases between them. The germline V gene has CDR1 WNHNN and CDR2 SYGVQD (reference sequence). CDR3: CASSDRNQPQHF. CDR3 DNA: TGCGCCAGCAGTGACAGGAATCAGCCCCAGCATTTT.

The rearrangement uses TRBV10-2 and TRBJ1-2, with D maybe TRBD1 (5 bases). V lost 10 bases and J 4 bases, leaving 13 bases between the germline ends. CDR3 size: 12 residues. CDR1 and CDR2 (germline): WSHSY, SAAADI. The CDR3 sequence is CAISRESYGYTF. The CDR3 DNA reads TGCGCCATCTCCAGGGAAAGCTATGGCTACACCTTC.

CDR3 coding DNA: TGCGCCAGCAGCCATACACACGGTGGCTACACCTTC. It codes for CASSHTHGGYTF. The V gene is TRBV4-1, the J gene TRBJ1-2; D is unclear. V lost 3 bases and J lost 7, with 9 bases in between. The CDR3 covers 12 residues. Germline CDR1 reads MGHRA; CDR2 reads YSYEKL.

The V and J genes are TRBV2 and TRBJ1-2; D gene unclear. The CDR3 is 11 amino acids. Germline V gene lookup returns CDR1 SNHLY and CDR2 FYNNEI. Trimming left V 9 bases short and J 1 base short, with 6 bases between. The CDR3 here is CARESNYGYTF. CDR3 nucleotide sequence: TGTGCCAGGGAGAGTAACTATGGCTACACCTTC.